Presented here are 10 T cell receptor beta chains from one specimen sequenced in a study of human T cells and chemical hapten exposure (dated by TCRdb to the early 2020s). According to the study, the label for this sample's time point signals: patch test 1, 2 weeks after DPC sensitization. Reading the label with the study, this specimen's treatment or condition is: therapeutic diphenylcyclopropenone sensitization with weekly scalp DPC. The library was built by means of RACE. TCRdb names NextSeq 500 as the instrument used. The public reads were reprocessed in TCRdb via fastp at Q25 and MiXCR, keeping in-frame beta chains. Entries are consolidated by CDR3 protein sequence, retaining the most common genes and DNA. The sample records some 170,000 distinct CDR3 sequences, approximately 20% of which are singletons. The ten biggest clones cover about 6.7% of the sample. The specimen was whole blood, collected in connection with sensitization to the hapten diphenylcyclopropenone (DPC). The receptor set was obtained from a woman aged 45-65 years with alopecia areata. Some clones in this sample may be carry-over from other donors' samples.

This clonotype was detected a few times. This sequence joins TRBV6-1 and TRBJ1-1; TRBD1 is a possible D gene (5 bases). Germline CDR1 is MNHNS and CDR2 is SASEGT. This CDR3 is built from 13 residues. Trimming removed 7 bases at V and 0 bases at J, with 9 bases between. In DNA, the CDR3 is TGTGCCAGCAAAGGGACCCTGAACACTGAAGCTTTCTTT. This codes for CASKGTLNTEAFF.

The J gene is TRBJ2-5, the V gene TRBV19; TRBD2 agrees at 9 bases. The CDR3 spans 16 residues. With V trimmed by 2 bases and J by 5 bases, 9 bases remained unmatched. Germline-derived CDR1 and CDR2 are LNHDA and SQIVND (reference sequence). The CDR3 spells CASSISAGGPMETQYF. CDR3 sequence (DNA): TGTGCCAGTAGTATATCGGCGGGAGGGCCGATGGAGACCCAGTACTTC.

The chain is built from TRBV5-1 and TRBJ1-2; D gene uncertain. CDR3 length: 9 amino acids. In germline, CDR1 is SGHRS, CDR2 YFSETQ. The V end was cut by 7 bases, the J end by 6 bases, with 4 bases between. CDR3 nucleotide sequence: TGCGCCAGCCTAAATGGCTACACCTTC. Protein sequence: CASLNGYTF.

This chain joins TRBV6-5 and TRBJ1-2, with 9 bases aligning to TRBD1. The germline V gene encodes CDR1 MNHEY and CDR2 SVGAGI. V gave up 6 bases and J gave up 9 bases; unmatched junction bases: 8. The CDR3 runs to 13 residues. CDR3 sequence: CASRTQGARRYTF. CDR3 DNA sequence: TGTGCCAGCAGAACACAGGGGGCTCGTCGCTACACCTTC.

The genes are TRBV28 and TRBJ2-7, with D uncertain. The CDR3 runs to 14 residues. Deletions cut 2 bases from V and 1 base from J, with 9 bases between. CDR1 is MDHEN, CDR2 SYDVKM, per germline. The CDR3 region is CASSLIDGSYEQYF. Written as DNA, the CDR3 is TGTGCCAGCAGTTTAATAGACGGATCCTACGAGCAGTACTTC.

The table lists this clonotype with many counts. This chain uses TRBV2 with TRBJ1-1; D not resolved. The ends were cut back, 4 bases at V and 0 bases at J, with 3 bases in the middle. The CDR3 totals 12 residues. From germline, CDR1 is SNHLY and CDR2 FYNNEI. The CDR3 is CASSVMNTEAFF. CDR3 DNA sequence: TGTGCCAGCAGTGTTATGAACACTGAAGCTTTCTTT.

The rearrangement joins TRBV10-3 to TRBJ2-1; 9 bases match TRBD2. CDR1 is ENHRY, CDR2 SYGVKD, per germline. With V trimmed by 11 bases and J by 2 bases, 7 bases remained unmatched. The CDR3 is made up of 14 amino acids. This CDR3 is CALSASGAYNEQFF. The CDR3 DNA sequence: TGTGCCTTATCCGCTAGCGGGGCCTACAATGAGCAGTTCTTC.

The chain employs TRBV5-1 and TRBJ2-4, with 7 bases that match TRBD1. Germline assignment: CDR1 SGHRS and CDR2 YFSETQ. CDR3 length equals 15 residues. J lost 8 bases, V lost 0 bases, and 8 bases had no gene match. CDR3 nucleotide sequence: TGCGCCAGCAGCTTGGAGCTCAGGGGGTATGACATTCAGTACTTC. This sequence encodes CASSLELRGYDIQYF.

The rearrangement joins TRBV5-1 to TRBJ2-7, with 10 nucleotides matching TRBD1. CDR3 size: 15 residues. The junction had 6 bases not matched to a gene; V was cut back by 3 bases and J by 3 bases. Per the germline V gene, CDR1 is SGHRS and CDR2 is YFSETQ. The CDR3, as DNA: TGCGCCAGCAGCTCCCGGGACAGGGGATTCTACGAGCAGTACTTC. This sequence encodes CASSSRDRGFYEQYF. Full variable domain (outside the CDR3, taken from reference TRBV5-1 and TRBJ2-7): KAGVTQTPRYLIKTRGQQVTLSCSPISGHRSVSWYQQTPGQGLQFLFEYFSETQRNKGNFPGRFSGRQFSNSRSEMNVSTLELGDSALYLCASSSRDRGFYEQYFGPGTRLTVT.

The CDR3 region is CASSQDGGPDTGELFF. CDR3 in DNA: TGTGCCAGCAGCCAAGATGGAGGGCCCGACACCGGGGAGCTGTTTTTT. The chain has TRBV3-1 and TRBJ2-2; D is perhaps TRBD2 (6 bases). The CDR3 has 16 residues. CDR1 is LGHDT and CDR2 is YNNKEL in the germline V gene (reference sequence). Trimming cost V 0 bases and J 3 bases, with 11 bases left between them.